A single sample gave rise to the 24 T cell receptor beta chains below, sequenced in a study of blood T cell repertoires in COVID-19. Repertoires were generated with immunoSEQ multiplex PCR, while TCRdb's copy carries only in-frame clones and drops some. The table includes 60,000 to 80,000 clones, around 82% detected once. Source material: peripheral blood. These receptors all stem from a man aged 45-65 years with active COVID-19.

The table lists this clone with a few counts. The V gene is TRBV5-8, the J gene TRBJ2-1; tentatively, D is TRBD1 (6 bases). There are 17 residues in the CDR3. Germline CDR1 is SGHTS and CDR2 is YDEGEE. The germline V and J ends were trimmed by 0 bases and 4 bases, with 17 bases remaining between them. In DNA form, the CDR3 reads TGTGCCAGCAGCTTGGCCGGGTGGGGGCACTCGTACAATGAGCAGTTCTTC. Protein product: CASSLAGWGHSYNEQFF.

This clone was detected only once. The chain recombines TRBV11-2 with TRBJ2-1; TRBD2 matches at 12 bases. CDR1 is SGHAT and CDR2 is FQNNGV in the germline V gene. CDR3 length: 16 residues. Trimming cost V 3 bases and J 3 bases; bases outside gene matches: 3. The CDR3 sequence: CASSFVLAGGYNEQFF. CDR3 nucleotide sequence: TGTGCCAGCAGCTTCGTACTAGCGGGGGGCTACAATGAGCAGTTCTTC. The full variable domain, in which reference TRBV11-2 and TRBJ2-1 provide the parts outside the CDR3, is EAGVAQSPRYKIIEKRQSVAFWCNPISGHATLYWYQQILGQGPKLLIQFQNNGVVDDSQLPKDRFSAERLKGVDSTLKIQPAKLEDSAVYLCASSFVLAGGYNEQFFGPGTRLTVL.

The V gene is TRBV29-1, the J gene TRBJ2-6; D is undetermined. Germline V CDR1 and CDR2: SQVTM, ANQGSEA. CDR3 length: 14 residues. Trimming took 5 bases from V and 0 from J, leaving 8 bases between them. CDR3 nucleotides: TGCAGCGTTCCACAAGTCTCTGGGGCCAACGTCCTGACTTTC. Protein: CSVPQVSGANVLTF.

The chain employs TRBV7-9 and TRBJ1-2, with D tentatively TRBD1 (6 bases). The ends were cut back, 4 bases at V and 4 bases at J, with 10 bases in the middle. This CDR3 has 13 amino acids. Germline V gene data show CDR1 as SEHNR and CDR2 as FQNEAQ (reference sequence). The CDR3 nucleotides are TGTGCCAGCAGCTCTAGGACAGTCTATGGCTACACCTTC. Its protein product is CASSSRTVYGYTF.

The rearrangement joins TRBV19 to TRBJ2-1; 10 positions match TRBD1. After removal of 5 bases from V and 8 bases from J, the junction contained 6 bases not matched to a gene. Germline lookup yields CDR1 LNHDA and CDR2 SQIVND (reference sequence). This CDR3 comprises 14 residues. For the CDR3, the DNA is TGTGCCAGTAGTCCGACGGGACAGGGGTATGAGCAGTTCTTC. Translating it yields CASSPTGQGYEQFF. Together with reference TRBV19 and TRBJ2-1, the CDR3 gives the full variable domain: DGGITQSPKYLFRKEGQNVTLSCEQNLNHDAMYWYRQDPGQGLRLIYYSQIVNDFQKGDIAEGYSVSREKKESFPLTVTSAQKNPTAFYLCASSPTGQGYEQFFGPGTRLTVL.

The chain joins TRBV7-9 to TRBJ2-4; tentatively, D is TRBD2 (5 bases). Deletions cut 3 bases from V and 15 bases from J, with 15 bases between. This CDR3 is 12 amino acids long. Germline V gives CDR1 SEHNR, CDR2 FQNEAQ (reference sequence). In DNA, the CDR3 is TGTGCCAGCAGCTTGGGCCGACACCGGGGGTACTTC. Its protein is CASSLGRHRGYF.

The CDR3: CASSQIQGSYGYTF. CDR3 nucleotides: TGTGCCAGCAGCCAGATCCAGGGATCTTATGGCTACACCTTC. The J gene is TRBJ1-2, the V gene TRBV3-1 (or the pseudogene TRBV3-2), with D possibly being TRBD1 (5 bases). This CDR3 region has 14 residues. Germline V gene sequence: CDR1 LGHDT, CDR2 YNNKEL (reference sequence). With 3 bases removed from V and 5 bases from J, the gap between germline ends came to 13 bases.

V gene TRBV5-1 combines with J gene TRBJ1-1; tentatively, D is TRBD1 (5 bases). The germline gives CDR1 SGHRS, CDR2 YFSETQ. The CDR3 totals 13 residues. V was clipped by 4 bases and J by 1 base, with 8 bases between them. The CDR3 coding sequence is TGCGCCAGCAGCAAGGACACGAACACTGAAGCTTTCTTT. It codes for CASSKDTNTEAFF. Looking up the rest from reference TRBV5-1 and TRBJ1-1 gives the full variable domain: KAGVTQTPRYLIKTRGQQVTLSCSPISGHRSVSWYQQTPGQGLQFLFEYFSETQRNKGNFPGRFSGRQFSNSRSEMNVSTLELGDSALYLCASSKDTNTEAFFGQGTRLTVV.

The gene calls are TRBV3-1 (or the pseudogene TRBV3-2) and TRBJ2-6; D possibly corresponds to TRBD2 (5 bases). The CDR3 consists of 14 residues. V gave up 1 base and J gave up 12 bases, with 13 bases separating them. Germline V CDR1 and CDR2: LGHDT, YNNKEL (reference sequence). The CDR3 region is CASSQASGIAVLTF. CDR3 DNA sequence: TGTGCCAGCAGCCAAGCCTCGGGAATCGCCGTCCTGACTTTC.

This clone was seen a few times. The chain carries TRBV6-5 and TRBJ1-5, with D possibly being TRBD1 (6 bases). V was pared by 6 bases and J by 0 bases, with 9 bases between. The CDR3 is made up of 14 amino acids. Germline V lookup: CDR1 MNHEY, CDR2 SVGAGI. For the CDR3, the DNA is TGTGCCAGCAGCCGGACAGTTAGCAATCAGCCCCAGCATTTT. Amino acids: CASSRTVSNQPQHF.

The chain uses TRBV29-1 and TRBJ2-2, with 9 bases matching TRBD2. CDR3 length: 13 residues. Germline CDR1 and CDR2: SQVTM and ANQGSEA. Trimming took 8 bases from V and 3 from J; bases not matched to a gene: 4. The CDR3 nucleotides are TGCAGCACAAAGCGGGGGGACACCGGGGAGCTGTTTTTT. Amino acid sequence: CSTKRGDTGELFF.

This clone was recorded once. V gene TRBV19 combines with J gene TRBJ2-4; 12 bases line up with TRBD2. Looked up from germline, CDR1 is LNHDA and CDR2 is SQIVND (reference sequence). CDR3 size: 16 residues. V was clipped by 2 bases and J by 9 bases; unmatched bases: 8. CDR3 sequence: CASSISRTSGKAIQYF. CDR3 DNA: TGTGCCAGTAGTATATCGCGGACTAGCGGGAAGGCCATTCAGTACTTC.

The rearrangement joins TRBV7-9 to TRBJ1-2; TRBD1 matches 9 bases. CDR1 is SEHNR and CDR2 is FQNEAQ in the germline V gene (reference sequence). V lost 5 bases, J lost 8 bases, and 12 bases stayed unmatched. The CDR3 runs 15 residues. The CDR3 DNA is TGTGCCAGCAGCCAACCAATACAGGGGGCGCGGGGCTACACCTTC. Its protein product is CASSQPIQGARGYTF.

The chain has TRBV5-1 and TRBJ2-7, with 7 nucleotides matching TRBD1. CDR3 length equals 14 residues. Per germline, CDR1 SGHRS and CDR2 YFSETQ. Unmatched junction bases numbered 7, after V lost 7 bases and J lost 0 bases. The CDR3 region is CASRSTGDSYEQYF. The CDR3 DNA follows: TGCGCCAGCCGTTCCACAGGGGACTCCTACGAGCAGTACTTC.

The rearrangement links TRBV4-2 to TRBJ1-2; 10 nucleotides align to TRBD1. Germline CDR1 LGHNA, CDR2 YNFKEQ. The CDR3 extends over 17 amino acids. V was clipped by 0 bases and J by 0 bases; unmatched bases: 4. CDR3 sequence (DNA): TGTGCCAGCAGCCAAGATGGGGGACAGGGGTCTAACTATGGCTACACCTTC. Translated, it gives CASSQDGGQGSNYGYTF.

This clone was counted a single time. The chain combines TRBV4-1 with TRBJ2-3, with TRBD1 matching 7 bases. Germline V gene sequence: CDR1 MGHRA, CDR2 YSYEKL. Unmatched junction bases numbered 11, after V lost 4 bases and J lost 1 base. CDR3 size: 17 residues. In DNA, the CDR3 is TGCGCCAGCAGCCGCACCCCTGGACAGGAGGGCACAGATACGCAGTATTTT. It translates to CASSRTPGQEGTDTQYF.

The chain uses TRBV4-3 and TRBJ1-6; D may be TRBD1 (6 bases). Trimming took 3 bases from V and 7 from J, leaving 16 bases between them. The CDR3 runs to 16 residues. Germline V CDR1 and CDR2: LGHNA, YSLEER. The CDR3 DNA reads as TGCGCCAGCAGCCACAAATGGGCCCAGGGGAATTCACCCCTCCACTTT. Protein product: CASSHKWAQGNSPLHF.

V gene TRBV7-2 combines with J gene TRBJ2-3; TRBD2 matches at 9 bases. J was trimmed by 4 bases and V by 10 bases; bases with no gene match: 6. From germline, CDR1 is SGHTA and CDR2 FQGNSA. The CDR3 loop spans 13 amino acids. The DNA for the CDR3 is TGTGCCACGTCTCGCGGGGGGGCAGATACGCAGTATTTT. Translated: CATSRGGADTQYF.

CDR3 coding DNA: TGCGCCAGCAGCCAAGAACGGACAGTCTATGGCTACACCTTC. This sequence encodes CASSQERTVYGYTF. This chain uses TRBV4-1 with TRBJ1-2, with a weak D call TRBD1 (6 bases). Germline lookup yields CDR1 MGHRA and CDR2 YSYEKL. CDR3 length: 14 amino acids. V dropped 0 bases and J dropped 4 bases, with 9 bases sitting between them.

The rearrangement uses TRBV6-2 or TRBV6-3 and TRBJ2-2, with TRBD1 as a possible D gene (5 bases). Trimming removed 2 bases from V and 3 bases from J, with 16 bases in between. This CDR3 contains 17 residues. In germline, CDR1 is MNHEY, CDR2 SVGEGT. For the CDR3, the DNA is TGTGCCAGCAGTTACCCCCTCCTTGGGGCTCACACCGGGGAGCTGTTTTTT. Its protein is CASSYPLLGAHTGELFF.

This clone was observed a few times. The gene calls are TRBV6-2 or TRBV6-3 and TRBJ2-7; D is possibly TRBD1 (7 bases). The CDR3 is 19 amino acids. Trimming removed 0 bases from V and 1 base from J, with 22 bases in between. Germline V CDR1 and CDR2: MNHEY, SVGEGT. The CDR3 bases are TGTGCCAGCAGTTACTCGATACGTGAGGAGGGGGCGAGGTCCTACGAGCAGTACTTC. It translates to CASSYSIREEGARSYEQYF.

The chain couples TRBV25-1 to TRBJ2-5; maybe TRBD2 (6 bases). V lost 7 bases and J 3 bases, leaving 15 bases between the germline ends. CDR1 MGHDK and CDR2 SYGVNS come from the germline V gene. This CDR3 has 14 residues. For the CDR3, the DNA is TGTGCCAGCACTAGTGGGGAGGTGGAAGAGACCCAGTACTTC. Protein: CASTSGEVEETQYF.

The rearrangement links TRBV6-5 to TRBJ1-1; D is unresolved. The CDR3 covers 14 residues. Trimming removed 7 bases at V and 2 bases at J, with 14 bases between. Germline CDR1 reads MNHEY; CDR2 reads SVGAGI. The CDR3 sequence is CASNSGGFNTEAFF. The CDR3 bases are TGTGCCAGCAATTCCGGAGGATTTAACACTGAAGCTTTCTTT.

This clone occurred a few times. The DNA for the CDR3 is TGCGCCAGCAGCCAGGGCCTCAAGGACAGGGCCAACCGCTCTGGGGCCAACGTCCTGACTTTC. Translation: CASSQGLKDRANRSGANVLTF. The V call is TRBV4-1, the J call TRBJ2-6; TRBD1 agrees at 8 bases. CDR1 and CDR2 (germline): MGHRA, YSYEKL. The V segment lost 3 bases and the J segment 0 bases; nucleotides outside the gene matches: 16. The CDR3 is 21 residues long.